This T cell receptor (beta chain) is from a study of Graves' ophthalmopathy and Graves' hyperthyroidism (dated by TCRdb to the late 2010s). A note on the overall study: Peripheral blood was collected before any treatment was given, at the time of initial diagnosis. TCR beta repertoire signatures were used to distinguish Graves' ophthalmopathy from Graves' hyperthyroidism and to predict progression to ophthalmopathy. In total, around 130 blood samples were TCR-sequenced: some 43 ophthalmopathy, around 75 hyperthyroidism and some 17 hyperthyroidism-to-ophthalmopathy patients. A discovery set of 95 to 100 patients (around 44 ophthalmopathy, around 57 stable hyperthyroidism) was enrolled to explore V-J signatures distinguishing ophthalmopathy from hyperthyroidism. An independent validation cohort was composed of approximately 18 hyperthyroidism patients and 17 patients who later progressed from hyperthyroidism to ophthalmopathy. In five or six hyperthyroidism patients, the T-cell repertoire of thyroid tissue was compared with the T-cell repertoire of blood. Following sampling, methimazole starting at 30 mg daily was administered to hyperthyroidism patients, and high-dose intravenous methylprednisolone was administered to ophthalmopathy patients. The 100 discovery patients were divided at random into training and test sets in a 7:3 ratio. What the study reported, not specific to this receptor: Sample size was not predetermined statistically, and investigators were not blinded to group allocation. Most of the expanded thyroid clonotypes with a frequency above 0.001 were also detected in blood, and it was suggested that the thyroid immune response may be reflected by blood repertoires. In cross-validation, the 13-signature model distinguished ophthalmopathy from stable hyperthyroidism with around 90% sensitivity and about 81% specificity, while in the test set the corresponding values were 80% and 75%. In validation, the model predicted ophthalmopathy progression with about 64% sensitivity and roughly 72% specificity; more than ten predicted patients were CT-confirmed with GO in a median of about 6.2 months.

Ophthalmopathy patients had moderately to severely active disease, Clinical Activity Score of at least 3, NOSPECS grade of at least 4, and disease duration under 3 months. Patients with other autoimmune diseases, uncontrolled infections, pregnancy or lactation were excluded. Clinical symptoms, serum thyroxine, TRAb, thyroid ultrasound and orbital computed tomography formed the basis of the diagnosis. Using Ficoll-Paque density gradient centrifugation, PBMCs were isolated from 8.5 to 10 ml of fresh peripheral blood. Total RNA was extracted with Trizol reagent and quality-checked on an Agilent 2100 Bioanalyzer. TCR beta CDR3 regions were amplified from RNA transcripts for repertoire sequencing. HTBI primers and the Qiagen OneStep RT-PCR kit were used in a first-round RT-PCR, which was followed by a second-round multiplex PCR, size selection and purification. Sequencing of the libraries was carried out on an Illumina HiSeq2000 in paired-end mode with 100 bp reads. From the authors' description of their analysis: Reads were processed with SOAPnuke, discarding reads with adapters, uncalled bases, mean Phred below 15, or no exact constant-primer or identifier match. COPE v1.2.5 was used to merge high-quality paired reads. Each unique nucleotide sequence was treated as a clonotype, and MiTCR v1.1 was used to align the clonotypes to the IMGT TRB V, D and J references. The analysis was limited to V-J combinations with a frequency above 0.0001, which together covered 99.2% of the repertoires. A TCR clonal expansion and chaos score per V-J combination was defined as the ratio of F50 clonal expansion to chaos observed in the TCRdist matrix. Features were reduced by Welch's t-statistics and random forest to some 13 V-J combinations, which fed a naive Bayes classifier. The similarity between thyroid and blood repertoires was quantified using the Morisita-Horn index. TCRdb redid the processing of the public reads, applying fastp at Q25 and MiXCR, and retained in-frame beta chains. Every CDR3 protein is listed once, alongside the most common genes and DNA of its rows. For this entry, the V and J calls and clone size follow TCRdb and not the study's own pipeline. This sample lists 150,000 or so distinct CDR3 sequences; 35% to 45% were detected once. The top ten hold roughly 8.9% of the sample.

This clonotype was counted ten times or more. Its antigen is still unknown. Within one base of it there is no much larger clone, and no base qualities were kept. The trim is 0 bases for V and 3 bases for J, with a gap of 15 bases between the germline ends. The CDR1 and CDR2 encoded by the germline V gene (reference sequence) are MNHEY and SMNVEV. From the cysteine through the phenylalanine, the CDR3 covers 16 amino acids. Here the CDR3 DNA is all that survives: 48 bases in frame from base 1. This clonotype originated in a man aged 25-45 years with Graves' ophthalmopathy. Donor details come from another sample of the same person, matched by shared clones. Source material: peripheral blood. Here the chain combines TRBV27 and TRBJ2-7; the D gene is perhaps TRBD1 or TRBD2, each of them matching over 5 bases. In nucleotide form, the sequence is TGTGCCAGCAGTTTATCGTACGGGGCCTTCCTCTACGAGCAGTACTTC. It is translated as CASSLSYGAFLYEQYF.